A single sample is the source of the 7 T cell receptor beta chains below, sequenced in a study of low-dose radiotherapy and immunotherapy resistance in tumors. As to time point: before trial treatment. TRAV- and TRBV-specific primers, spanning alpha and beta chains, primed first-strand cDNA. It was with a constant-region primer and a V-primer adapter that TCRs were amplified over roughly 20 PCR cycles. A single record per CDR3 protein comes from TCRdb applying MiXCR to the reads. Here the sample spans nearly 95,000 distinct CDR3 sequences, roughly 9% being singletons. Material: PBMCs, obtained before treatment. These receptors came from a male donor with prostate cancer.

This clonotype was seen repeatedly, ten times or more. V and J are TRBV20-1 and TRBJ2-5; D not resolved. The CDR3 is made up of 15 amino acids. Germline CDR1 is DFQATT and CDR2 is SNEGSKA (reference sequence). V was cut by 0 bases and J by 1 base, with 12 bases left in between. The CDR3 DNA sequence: TGCAGTGCTAGAGATCCCAGAAGGGTCCAAGAGACCCAGTACTTC. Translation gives CSARDPRRVQETQYF.

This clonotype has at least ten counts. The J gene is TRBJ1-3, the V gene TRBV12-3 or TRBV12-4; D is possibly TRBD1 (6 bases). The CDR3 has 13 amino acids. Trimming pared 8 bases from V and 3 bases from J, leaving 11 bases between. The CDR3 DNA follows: TGTGCCAGCTTCAGGGGAGGTGGAAACACCATATATTTT. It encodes CASFRGGGNTIYF.

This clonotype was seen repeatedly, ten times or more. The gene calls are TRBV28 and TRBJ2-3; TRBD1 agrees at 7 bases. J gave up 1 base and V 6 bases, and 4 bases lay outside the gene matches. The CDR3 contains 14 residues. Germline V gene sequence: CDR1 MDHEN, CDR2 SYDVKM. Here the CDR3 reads CASSRTGGTDTQYF. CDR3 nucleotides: TGTGCCAGCAGCCGAACAGGGGGCACAGATACGCAGTATTTT.

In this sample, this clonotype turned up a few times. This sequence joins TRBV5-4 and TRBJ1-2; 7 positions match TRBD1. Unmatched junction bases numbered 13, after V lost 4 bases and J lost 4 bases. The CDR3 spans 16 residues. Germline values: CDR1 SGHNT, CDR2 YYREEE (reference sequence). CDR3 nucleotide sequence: TGTGCCAGCAGCCAAAGGGGGCGCGAACTTCCCTATGGCTACACCTTC. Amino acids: CASSQRGRELPYGYTF.

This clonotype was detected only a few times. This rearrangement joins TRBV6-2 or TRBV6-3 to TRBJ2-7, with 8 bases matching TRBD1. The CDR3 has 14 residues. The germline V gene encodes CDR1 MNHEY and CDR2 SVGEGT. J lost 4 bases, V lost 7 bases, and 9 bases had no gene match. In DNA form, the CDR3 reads TGTGCCAGCACCCTGGACAGGGAGCATTACGAGCAGTACTTC. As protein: CASTLDREHYEQYF.

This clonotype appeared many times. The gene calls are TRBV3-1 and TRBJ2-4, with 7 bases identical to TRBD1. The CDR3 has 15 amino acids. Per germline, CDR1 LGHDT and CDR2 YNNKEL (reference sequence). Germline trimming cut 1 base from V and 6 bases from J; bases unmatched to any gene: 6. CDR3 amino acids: CASSQGGTARNIQYF. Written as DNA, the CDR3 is TGTGCCAGCAGCCAAGGAGGGACAGCCCGAAACATTCAGTACTTC.

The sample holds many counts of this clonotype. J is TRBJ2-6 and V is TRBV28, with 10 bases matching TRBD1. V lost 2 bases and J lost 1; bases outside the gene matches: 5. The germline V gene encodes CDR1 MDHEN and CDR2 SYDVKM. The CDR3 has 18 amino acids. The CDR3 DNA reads TGTGCCAGCAGTTTAGTGGGACAGGGGAGGTCTGGGGCCAACGTCCTGACTTTC. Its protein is CASSLVGQGRSGANVLTF.